A selection of T cell receptor beta chains follows, all from one sample in a study of cytomegalovirus exposure and HLA in healthy donors. The table came from immunoSEQ multiplex PCR; TCRdb's copy has only in-frame clones and leaves some out. The sample consists of around 180,000 clones, approximately 79% of them appearing once. The sample taken for sequencing was PBMCs. The receptors originated from a woman aged 40 to 50 in good health and CMV-seronegative. The CDR3 runs from the conserved cysteine through the conserved F or W. D genes are given only for firm matches. Size is omitted from some rows. Given values are once, few, many or a class for expanded clones.

v_call	clone_size	d_call	j_call	cdr3_nt	cdr3_aa
TRBV2	.	.	TRBJ1-1	TGTGCCAGCAGTGAAGGCTACCAGGGTGGCACTGAAGCTTTCTTT	CASSEGYQGGTEAFF
TRBV11-2	.	TRBD1	TRBJ2-7	TGTGCCAGCAGCTTAGGTTGGAGGACAGGGGGCTACGAGCAGTACTTC	CASSLGWRTGGYEQYF
TRBV7-6	.	.	TRBJ1-5	TGTGCCAGCAGCTTAGATGAGAATCAGCCCCAGCATTTT	CASSLDENQPQHF
TRBV30	.	.	TRBJ1-5	TGTGCCTGGGGGTCGGGGACACATAGCAATCAGCCCCAGCATTTT	CAWGSGTHSNQPQHF
TRBV6-5	.	TRBD1	TRBJ1-2	TGTGCCAGCAGTCCGGGACAGGGAAAGAGTGGCTACACCTTC	CASSPGQGKSGYTF
TRBV7-9	.	TRBD2	TRBJ2-6	TGTGCCAGCAGCTCCTCCGGACTAGCGGGGTTTGGTTGGGCCAACGTCCTGACTTTC	CASSSSGLAGFGWANVLTF
TRBV27	few	.	TRBJ1-1	TGTGCCAGCAGCAGTACCGCCGGGTCTAACACTGAAGCTTTCTTT	CASSSTAGSNTEAFF
TRBV10-3	.	.	TRBJ1-5	TGTGCCATCAGTGGACAGGCTCGGCAGCCCCAGCATTTT	CAISGQARQPQHF
TRBV7-9	.	TRBD2	TRBJ2-3	TGTGCCAGCAGCTACCCGCGTGGTAGCGGGAGGGCCCGGACAGATACGCAGTATTTT	CASSYPRGSGRARTDTQYF
TRBV28	.	TRBD1	TRBJ1-3	TGTGCCAGCAGTCACGGTCAGGGGGGACCTGGAAACACCATATATTTT	CASSHGQGGPGNTIYF
TRBV6-1	.	TRBD2	TRBJ2-7	TGTGCCAGCGAGAAGATGGGGACTACCTACGAGCAGTACTTC	CASEKMGTTYEQYF
TRBV5-4	.	TRBD1	TRBJ2-1	TGTGCCAGCAGCTTAGACAGGGGTTTGGGTCTCTTC	CASSLDRGLGLF
TRBV30	.	TRBD1	TRBJ1-1	TGTGCCTGGAGTGTAATCGGCCGACAGGGACGGATGAACACTGAAGCTTTCTTT	CAWSVIGRQGRMNTEAFF
TRBV28	.	.	TRBJ1-5	TGTGCCAGCAGGACCGACAGCTTAAATCAGCCCCAGCATTTT	CASRTDSLNQPQHF
TRBV5-1	.	.	TRBJ1-1	TGCGCCAGCAGTCAAGGAGTGGACGGGAAAACTGAAGCTTTCTTT	CASSQGVDGKTEAFF
TRBV29-1	.	.	TRBJ1-4	TGCAGCGTTGAGTATAATGAAAAACTGTTTTTT	CSVEYNEKLFF
TRBV30	.	TRBD1	TRBJ1-6	TGTGCCTGGAGTGTACGGACAGGGGCTAGGTCACCCCTCCACTTT	CAWSVRTGARSPLHF
TRBV27	.	TRBD1	TRBJ2-5	TGTGCCAGCAGTTTAGCAGGGGGCAAGCAAGAGACCCAGTACTTC	CASSLAGGKQETQYF
TRBV15	.	.	TRBJ1-1	TGTGCCACCAGCAGAGATCTAAGGGGCACTGAAGCTTTCTTT	CATSRDLRGTEAFF
TRBV7-2	.	.	TRBJ2-2	TGTGCCAGCAGCTCGACAACGAACACCGGGGAGCTGTTTTTT	CASSSTTNTGELFF
TRBV28	.	.	TRBJ1-3	TGTGCCAGCAGTTTGCGGGGGGCCCGGGCTGGAAACACCATATATTTT	CASSLRGARAGNTIYF
TRBV7-2	.	.	TRBJ2-7	TGTGCCAGCAGCTTAGCCCGGAGCTCCTACGAGCAGTACTTC	CASSLARSSYEQYF
TRBV4-3	.	.	TRBJ2-1	TGCGCCAGCAGCCAACAGGGATACAATGAGCAGTTCTTC	CASSQQGYNEQFF
TRBV5-1	.	.	TRBJ1-1	TGCGCCAGCAGCTTGTACAGTCCCACCACGATGAACACTGAAGCTTTCTTT	CASSLYSPTTMNTEAFF
TRBV11-1	once	.	TRBJ2-2	TGTGCCAGCAGCCGTGCAGGGAACACCGGGGAGCTGTTTTTT	CASSRAGNTGELFF
TRBV6-1	.	.	TRBJ1-3	TGTGCCAGCAGCGAAAGGGAGGAGGGAAACACCATATATTTT	CASSEREEGNTIYF
TRBV4-1	once	TRBD1	TRBJ2-1	TGTGCCAGCAGAACAACCGGGACAGGGGTATACAATGAGCAGTTCTTC	CASRTTGTGVYNEQFF
TRBV4-3	.	TRBD1	TRBJ2-7	TGCGCCAGCAGCACCCGGACAGGGGGCTACGAGCAGTACTTC	CASSTRTGGYEQYF
TRBV2	.	.	TRBJ2-7	TGTGCCAGCAGTGACGGGGGTTTATACGAGCAGTACTTC	CASSDGGLYEQYF
TRBV30	.	TRBD1	TRBJ2-2	TGTGCCTGGAGTGTATTACTGGGGACAGGGGCATCAGAGGAGCTGTTTTTT	CAWSVLLGTGASEELFF
TRBV27	.	TRBD1	TRBJ2-7	TGTGCCAGCACTCCAGGGGGCGCCTCCTACGAGCAGTACTTC	CASTPGGASYEQYF
TRBV5-4	.	.	TRBJ1-4	TGTGCCAGCAGCGTTACAGCTGCCTCTAATGAAAAACTGTTTTTT	CASSVTAASNEKLFF
TRBV6-5	.	.	TRBJ1-2	TGTGCCAGCAGGACAGATAAAAGGATAGGCTACACCTTC	CASRTDKRIGYTF
TRBV13	once	.	TRBJ1-4	TGTGCCAGCAGCTTAGGAGGTCAGGGCCGTACCCCAACTAATGAAAAACTGTTTTTT	CASSLGGQGRTPTNEKLFF
TRBV28	.	TRBD2	TRBJ2-7	TGTGCCAGCAGTTTACCCGGACTAGCGGGAACTTACGAGCAGTACTTC	CASSLPGLAGTYEQYF
TRBV28	.	.	TRBJ1-2	TGTGCCAGCAGTTTAGTGGGGGGAGACTATGGCTACACCTTC	CASSLVGGDYGYTF
TRBV2	.	TRBD2	TRBJ2-4	TGTGCCAGCAGTCTGGGACTAGCGGGGGGGGGAGCCAAAAACATTCAGTACTTC	CASSLGLAGGGAKNIQYF
TRBV9	once	.	TRBJ1-1	TGTGCCAGCAGCGCTTATGGGGCGGATGCTTTCTTT	CASSAYGADAFF
TRBV28	.	TRBD2	TRBJ2-3	TGTGCCAGCAGTTTATCCCCAAGGACTAGACCAAGCACAGATACGCAGTATTTT	CASSLSPRTRPSTDTQYF
TRBV21-1	.	.	TRBJ2-7	TGTGCCAGCGGCAGGGGCTCCCCTTACTACTTC	CASGRGSPYYF
TRBV7-9	.	.	TRBJ2-2	TGTGCCTCTGAGGGATGGGGCACCGGGGAGCTGTTTTTT	CASEGWGTGELFF
TRBV5-1	.	TRBD1	TRBJ2-5	TGCGCCAGCAGCGACTGGGACAGGGAGACCCAGTACTTC	CASSDWDRETQYF
TRBV23-1	.	TRBD1	TRBJ1-5	TGCGCCAGCAGTCAATCAGGGGGGGACAGGCGCACTTATCAGCCCCAGCATTTT	CASSQSGGDRRTYQPQHF
TRBV19	.	.	TRBJ1-5	TGTGCCAGTAGGATACAGGGTAGCAATCAGCCCCAGCATTTT	CASRIQGSNQPQHF
TRBV27	.	TRBD1	TRBJ1-6	TGTGCCAGCAGGAACCCGGGGCAGGGGGTTAATTCACCCCTCTACTTT	CASRNPGQGVNSPLYF
TRBV5-1	.	TRBD2	TRBJ2-1	TGCGCCAGCAGCTTCACTAGCGGGAGAAGGGGGCGTGAGCAGTTCTTC	CASSFTSGRRGREQFF